The entry below describes one T cell receptor beta chain. The data derive from a study of blood T cell repertoires in COVID-19. Study-wide context: Samples taken during acute and convalescent COVID-19 were collected in the United States, Italy and Spain. In each case, the material was cDNA or gDNA derived from T cells, B-cell-depleted T cells, or PBMCs.

Source study methods: Estimation of nucleated cell counts was performed using reference gene primer amplification. Repertoires were generated with immunoSEQ multiplex PCR, while TCRdb's copy carries only in-frame clones and drops some. The DNA was the basis for D and trimming; V, J and clone size are from that table. Of about 210,000 clones listed, 84% are singletons. Germline lookup yields CDR1 MDHEN and CDR2 SYDVKM. CDR3 size: 17 residues. Deletions cut 6 bases from V and 5 bases from J, with 25 bases between. The sequence was obtained from a woman aged 45 to 65 with active or convalescent COVID-19. This chain connects TRBV28 to TRBJ1-2, with D perhaps matching TRBD1 (6 bases). Sequenced input: peripheral blood. In DNA, the CDR3 is TGTGCCAGCAGCCTCGAAGGTGGAACGACAGGACGATATGGCTACACCTTC. It translates to CASSLEGGTTGRYGYTF.